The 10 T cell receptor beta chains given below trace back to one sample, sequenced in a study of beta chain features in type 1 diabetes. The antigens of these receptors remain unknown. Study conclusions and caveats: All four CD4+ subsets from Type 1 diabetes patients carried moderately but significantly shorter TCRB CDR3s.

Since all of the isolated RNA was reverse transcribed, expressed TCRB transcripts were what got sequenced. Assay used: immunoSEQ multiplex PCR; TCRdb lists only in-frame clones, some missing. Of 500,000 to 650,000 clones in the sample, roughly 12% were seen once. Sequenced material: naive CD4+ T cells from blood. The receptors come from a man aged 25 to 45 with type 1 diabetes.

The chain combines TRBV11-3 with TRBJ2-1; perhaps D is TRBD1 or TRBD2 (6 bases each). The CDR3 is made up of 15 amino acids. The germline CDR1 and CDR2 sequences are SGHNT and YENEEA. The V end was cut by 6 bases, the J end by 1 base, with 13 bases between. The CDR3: CASSSGAASYNEQFF. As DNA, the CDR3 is TGTGCCAGCAGTTCGGGGGCGGCGTCCTACAATGAGCAGTTCTTC.

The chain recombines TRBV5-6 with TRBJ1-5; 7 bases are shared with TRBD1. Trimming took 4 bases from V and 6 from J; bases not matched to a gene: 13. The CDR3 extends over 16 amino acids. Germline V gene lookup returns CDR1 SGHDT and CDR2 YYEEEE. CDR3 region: CASSPKDRWDFQPQHF. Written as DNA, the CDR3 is TGTGCCAGCAGCCCCAAGGACAGGTGGGATTTTCAGCCCCAGCATTTT.

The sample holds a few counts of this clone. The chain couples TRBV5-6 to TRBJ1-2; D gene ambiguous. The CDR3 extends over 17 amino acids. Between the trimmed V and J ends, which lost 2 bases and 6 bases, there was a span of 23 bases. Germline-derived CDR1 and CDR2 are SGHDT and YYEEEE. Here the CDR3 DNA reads TGTGCCAGCAGCTTTCGGTCCGGAGGGAACTCAATCCATGGCTACACCTTC. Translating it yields CASSFRSGGNSIHGYTF.

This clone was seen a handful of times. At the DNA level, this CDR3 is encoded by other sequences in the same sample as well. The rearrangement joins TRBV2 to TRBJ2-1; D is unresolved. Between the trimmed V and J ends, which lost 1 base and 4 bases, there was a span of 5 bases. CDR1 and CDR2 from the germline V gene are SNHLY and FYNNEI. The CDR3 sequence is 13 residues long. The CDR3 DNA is TGTGCCAGCAGTGAAGGCGGTTACAATGAGCAGTTCTTC. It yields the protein CASSEGGYNEQFF.

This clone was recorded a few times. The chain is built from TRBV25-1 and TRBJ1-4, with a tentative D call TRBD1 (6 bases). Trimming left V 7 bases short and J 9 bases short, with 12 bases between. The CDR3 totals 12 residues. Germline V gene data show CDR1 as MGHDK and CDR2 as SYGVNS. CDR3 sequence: CASNQGKQKLFF. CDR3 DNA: TGTGCCAGCAACCAGGGGAAACAAAAACTGTTTTTT.

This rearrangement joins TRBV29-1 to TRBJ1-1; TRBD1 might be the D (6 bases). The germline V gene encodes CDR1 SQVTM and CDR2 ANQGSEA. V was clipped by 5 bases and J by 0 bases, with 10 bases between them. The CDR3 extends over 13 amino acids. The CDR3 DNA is TGCAGCGTTCGCGGACAGATGAACACTGAAGCTTTCTTT. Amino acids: CSVRGQMNTEAFF. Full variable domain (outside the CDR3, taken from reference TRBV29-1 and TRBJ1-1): SAVISQKPSRDICQRGTSLTIQCQVDSQVTMMFWYRQQPGQSLTLIATANQGSEATYESGFVIDKFPISRPNLTFSTLTVSNMSPEDSSIYLCSVRGQMNTEAFFGQGTRLTVV.

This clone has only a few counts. CDR3 in DNA: TGTGCCAGCAGCCGCCCGACTAGCGGGGGGCAGAGCTCCTACAATGAGCAGTTCTTC. This sequence encodes CASSRPTSGGQSSYNEQFF. The V call is TRBV7-2, the J call TRBJ2-1; TRBD2 matches 13 bases. Germline V gives CDR1 SGHTA, CDR2 FQGNSA. Germline trimming cut 5 bases from V and 0 bases from J; bases unmatched to any gene: 10. There are 19 residues in the CDR3. Using reference TRBV7-2 and TRBJ2-1 for the parts outside the CDR3, the full variable domain is GAGVSQSPSNKVTEKGKDVELRCDPISGHTALYWYRQSLGQGLEFLIYFQGNSAPDKSGLPSDRFSAERTGGSVSTLTIQRTQQEDSAVYLCASSRPTSGGQSSYNEQFFGPGTRLTVL.

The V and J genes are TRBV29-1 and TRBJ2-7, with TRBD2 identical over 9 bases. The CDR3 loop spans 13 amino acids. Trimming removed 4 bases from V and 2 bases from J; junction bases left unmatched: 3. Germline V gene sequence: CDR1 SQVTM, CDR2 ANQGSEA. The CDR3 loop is CSVASGVPYEQYF. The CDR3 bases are TGCAGCGTTGCTAGCGGGGTTCCCTACGAGCAGTACTTC.

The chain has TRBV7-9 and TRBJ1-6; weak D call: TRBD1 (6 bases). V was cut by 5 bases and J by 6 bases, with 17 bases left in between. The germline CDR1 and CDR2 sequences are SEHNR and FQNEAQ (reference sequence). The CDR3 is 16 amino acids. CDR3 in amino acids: CASSPSWGAGNSPLHF. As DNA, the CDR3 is TGTGCCAGCAGCCCATCGTGGGGGGCTGGTAATTCACCCCTCCACTTT.

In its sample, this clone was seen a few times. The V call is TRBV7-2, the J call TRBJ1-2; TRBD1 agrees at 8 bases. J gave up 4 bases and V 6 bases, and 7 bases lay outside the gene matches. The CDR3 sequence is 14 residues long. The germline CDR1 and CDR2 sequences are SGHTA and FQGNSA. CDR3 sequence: CASSPGTGRYGYTF. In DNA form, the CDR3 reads TGTGCCAGCAGTCCCGGGACAGGTCGCTATGGCTACACCTTC.